This T cell receptor beta chain was obtained from a study of blood T cell repertoires in COVID-19. Profiling relied on immunoSEQ multiplex PCR, and the TCRdb table lists in-frame clones only, not all of them. The sample has tens of thousands of clones, roughly 80% seen once. About this clone itself: This specimen includes other DNA sequences encoding the same CDR3.

This clonotype was obtained from a man between 40 and 49 years old with acute or convalescent COVID-19. Sequencing used peripheral blood.

The CDR3 is CASSYRGPNTGELFF. CDR3 bases: TGTGCCAGTAGTTACAGGGGTCCGAACACCGGGGAGCTGTTTTTT. This chain links TRBV19 with TRBJ2-2, with 7 bases matching TRBD1. J lost 0 bases, V lost 5 bases, and 3 bases had no gene match. The CDR3 is 15 residues long. CDR1 is LNHDA and CDR2 is SQIVND in the germline V gene (reference sequence).